The rows below give T cell receptor beta chains drawn from one sample of a study of cytotoxic CD8 clonotypes in ibrutinib-treated CLL. The method was immunoSEQ multiplex PCR; TCRdb's version includes in-frame clones alone and lacks a portion of them. The sample shows more than 55,000 clones, roughly 71% of them seen only once. The sample was PBMCs, taken after 12 months of ibrutinib treatment. The receptors originated from a human donor with chronic lymphocytic leukemia. Each CDR3 is given with its conserved first and last residue. D genes are given only for firm matches. A clone size is listed for some rows: how often the clone was seen (once, few, many), or a class if it is expanded.

J gene | clone size | V gene | D gene | CDR3 DNA | CDR3 protein
TRBJ2-3 | few | TRBV7-3 | - | TGTGCCAGCAGCTTAACCCAGGGAGCCACAGATACGCAGTATTTT | CASSLTQGATDTQYF
TRBJ2-5 | - | TRBV14 | TRBD2 | TGTGCCAGCAGCCAAGGACTAGCGGTCCTAGAGACCCAGTACTTC | CASSQGLAVLETQYF
TRBJ2-2 | - | TRBV19 | TRBD1 | TGTGCCAGTAAAAGACAGGGGGCGAACACCGGGGAGCTGTTTTTT | CASKRQGANTGELFF
TRBJ2-7 | few | TRBV19 | - | TGTGCCAGTAGTATAGCAAGACTAGGTAACTACGAGCAGTACTTC | CASSIARLGNYEQYF
TRBJ1-5 | - | TRBV5-1 | TRBD1 | TGCGCCAGCAGCTTCAATGGACAGGGCAATCAGCCCCAGCATTTT | CASSFNGQGNQPQHF
TRBJ2-5 | once | TRBV18 | TRBD2 | TGTGCCAGCTCACCACCCATTGCGGGAGGGCAAGAGACCCAGTACTTC | CASSPPIAGGQETQYF
TRBJ2-3 | - | TRBV2 | - | TGTGCCAGCAGTGACCCGGGAATAGATACGCAGTATTTT | CASSDPGIDTQYF
TRBJ2-7 | - | TRBV27 | TRBD2 | TGTGCCAGCAGTGAGGGACTAGCGGGAGTTATTTCCTTC | CASSEGLAGVISF
TRBJ2-7 | - | TRBV28 | TRBD2 | TGTGCCAGCCGAATAGCGGGAAACCCCTACGAGCAGTACTTC | CASRIAGNPYEQYF
TRBJ2-7 | - | TRBV9 | TRBD1 | TGTGCCAGCAGCGTAGGGACAGGGGGCTCCTACGAGCAGTACTTC | CASSVGTGGSYEQYF
TRBJ2-7 | once | TRBV27 | - | TGTGCCAGCAGTTTTGGGCTAGCCGGTGAGCAGTACTTC | CASSFGLAGEQYF
TRBJ2-5 | few | TRBV19 | TRBD1 | TGTGCCAGTAGTAAACAGGGGGCTGGAGAGACCCAGTACTTC | CASSKQGAGETQYF
TRBJ1-1 | - | TRBV6-5 | - | TGTGCCAGCTGCAGGATCATGAACACTGAAGCTTTCTTT | CASCRIMNTEAFF
TRBJ1-5 | - | TRBV6-4 | - | TGTGCCAGCAGTGACTCGGAGAGACTTCAGCCCCAGCATTTT | CASSDSERLQPQHF
TRBJ1-2 | - | TRBV5-5 | - | TGTGCCAGCAGCTTACCGGGACAAACGGGCTACACCTTC | CASSLPGQTGYTF
TRBJ1-4 | - | TRBV25-1 | - | TGTGCCAGCTTGGACAGAGAAAAACTGTTTTTT | CASLDREKLFF
TRBJ1-2 | - | TRBV27 | - | TGTGCCAGCAGTTCCGTGTCGGGGCCAGCTAACTATGGCTACACCTTC | CASSSVSGPANYGYTF
TRBJ2-2 | - | TRBV7-8 | TRBD2 | TGTGCCAGCAGCGTTACGAGCGGGAGGACCGGGGAGCTGTTTTTT | CASSVTSGRTGELFF
TRBJ2-7 | once | TRBV7-6 | - | TGTGCCAGCAGCCCGACGGAGACCTACGAGCAGTACTTC | CASSPTETYEQYF
TRBJ2-3 | - | TRBV20-1 | - | TGCAGTGCTAGAGATTTCCGGGGGCCCCATTTT | CSARDFRGPHF
TRBJ2-3 | few | TRBV5-5 | TRBD2 | TGTGCCAGCAGTCGACTGACTAGCGGCACAGATACGCAGTATTTT | CASSRLTSGTDTQYF
TRBJ2-7 | - | TRBV30 | - | TGTGCCTGGAGTTTTTTCCACGAGCAGTACTTC | CAWSFFHEQYF
TRBJ2-7 | - | TRBV7-2 | TRBD2 | TGTGCCAGCAGTCGAAGCGGGAGTATCTACGAGCAGTACTTC | CASSRSGSIYEQYF
TRBJ1-4 | - | TRBV28 | - | TGTGCCAGCAGTTCCCCAGGATCGTATAATGAAAAACTGTTTTTT | CASSSPGSYNEKLFF